This TCR beta chain was sequenced during a study of spatial heterogeneity in lung cancer. At the level of the study: Sequence detection consistently recorded a greater number of beta-chain than alpha-chain sequences. On average, each unique TCR and UMI combination appeared more than ten times in raw reads.

Time point described: sample taken at primary tumor resection. Sequencing was performed on whole RNA extracted from tumor and nontumor lung tissue, or from frozen PBMC, and the material was left unsorted. Samples were donated by 72 untreated early-stage non-small cell lung cancer patients. This clonotype was counted ten times or more. The CDR3 is made up of 14 amino acids. Every individual TCR cDNA molecule carried its own unique molecular identifier, which allowed correction of PCR and sequencing errors. TCRdb redid the calling of the 5' RACE reads with MiXCR, one entry per CDR3 protein. Of 48,000 or so distinct CDR3 sequences in the sample, roughly 5.7% were seen once.

The rearrangement links TRBV21-1 to TRBJ1-6; TRBD1, as called in the table, went unchecked against the DNA. TRBV21-1 is listed as a pseudogene. This TCR was sampled from a male donor with early-stage non-small cell lung cancer. The sample here was PBMCs, taken at surgery. CDR3 sequence: CASTPRQGQSPLHF. CDR3 in DNA: TGTGCCAGCACCCCAAGACAGGGTCAGTCACCCCTCCACTTT.